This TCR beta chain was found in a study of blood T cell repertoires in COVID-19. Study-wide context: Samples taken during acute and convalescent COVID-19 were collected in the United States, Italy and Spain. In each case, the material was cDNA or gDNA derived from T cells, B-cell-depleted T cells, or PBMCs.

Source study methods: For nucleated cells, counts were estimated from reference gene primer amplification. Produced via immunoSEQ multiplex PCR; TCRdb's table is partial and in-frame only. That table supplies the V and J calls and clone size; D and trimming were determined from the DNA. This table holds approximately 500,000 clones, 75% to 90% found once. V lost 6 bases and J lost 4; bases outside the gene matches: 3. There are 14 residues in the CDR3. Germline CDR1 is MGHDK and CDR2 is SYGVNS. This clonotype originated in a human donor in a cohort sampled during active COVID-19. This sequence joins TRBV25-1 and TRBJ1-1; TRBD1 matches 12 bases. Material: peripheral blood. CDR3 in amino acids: CASSLGQGATEAFF. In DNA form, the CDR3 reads TGTGCCAGCAGCTTGGGACAGGGGGCCACTGAAGCTTTCTTT.